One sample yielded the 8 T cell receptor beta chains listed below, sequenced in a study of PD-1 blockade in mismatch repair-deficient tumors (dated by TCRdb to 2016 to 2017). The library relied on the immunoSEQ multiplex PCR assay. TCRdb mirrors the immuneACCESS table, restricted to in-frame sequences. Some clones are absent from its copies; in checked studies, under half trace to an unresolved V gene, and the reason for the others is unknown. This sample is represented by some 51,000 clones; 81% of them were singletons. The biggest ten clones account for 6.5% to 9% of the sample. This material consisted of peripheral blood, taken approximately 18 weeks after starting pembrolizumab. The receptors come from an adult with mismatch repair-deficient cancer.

CDR3 sequence: CSVESRGGTEAFF. Written as DNA, the CDR3 is TGCAGCGTTGAAAGTAGGGGAGGAACTGAAGCTTTCTTT. This chain joins TRBV29-1 and TRBJ1-1; weak D call: TRBD1 (5 bases). The V gene lost 2 bases and the J gene lost 5 bases, with 12 bases spanning the gap. In germline, CDR1 is SQVTM, CDR2 ANQGSEA. The CDR3 spans 13 residues.

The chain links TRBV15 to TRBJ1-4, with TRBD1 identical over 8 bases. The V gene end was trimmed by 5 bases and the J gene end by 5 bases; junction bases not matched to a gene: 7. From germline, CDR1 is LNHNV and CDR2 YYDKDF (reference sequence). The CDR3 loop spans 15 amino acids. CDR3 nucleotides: TGTGCCACCAGCCCCCGGACAGGGCCAAATGAAAAACTGTTTTTT. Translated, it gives CATSPRTGPNEKLFF.

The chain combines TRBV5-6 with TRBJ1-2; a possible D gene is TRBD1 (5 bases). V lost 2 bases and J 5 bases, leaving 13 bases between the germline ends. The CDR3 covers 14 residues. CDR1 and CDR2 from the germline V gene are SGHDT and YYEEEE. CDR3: CASSLRGFGYGYTF. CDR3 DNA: TGTGCCAGCAGCTTAAGGGGCTTTGGTTATGGCTACACCTTC.

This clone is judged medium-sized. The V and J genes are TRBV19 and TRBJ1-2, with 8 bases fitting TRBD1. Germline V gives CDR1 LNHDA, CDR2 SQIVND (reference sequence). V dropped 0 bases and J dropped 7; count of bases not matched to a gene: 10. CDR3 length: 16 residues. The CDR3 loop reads CASSIDWTGYLSGYTF. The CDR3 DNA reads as TGTGCCAGTAGTATAGATTGGACAGGGTATTTGAGTGGCTACACCTTC.

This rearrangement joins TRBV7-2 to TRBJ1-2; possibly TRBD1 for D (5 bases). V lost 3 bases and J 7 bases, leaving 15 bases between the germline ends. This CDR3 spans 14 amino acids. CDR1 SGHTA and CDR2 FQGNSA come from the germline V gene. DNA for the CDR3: TGTGCCAGCAGCTTGAGACAGTCGGAGGGTGGCTACACCTTC. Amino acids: CASSLRQSEGGYTF.

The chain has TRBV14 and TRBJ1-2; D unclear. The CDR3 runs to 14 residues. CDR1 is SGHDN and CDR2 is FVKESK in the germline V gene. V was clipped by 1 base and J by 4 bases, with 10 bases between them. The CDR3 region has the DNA TGTGCCAGCAGCCAAGGGACCTTAGGCTATGGCTACACCTTC. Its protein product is CASSQGTLGYGYTF. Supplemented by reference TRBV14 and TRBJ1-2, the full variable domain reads EAGVTQFPSHSVIEKGQTVTLRCDPISGHDNLYWYRRVMGKEIKFLLHFVKESKQDESGMPNNRFLAERTGGTYSTLKVQPAELEDSGVYFCASSQGTLGYGYTFGSGTRLTVV.

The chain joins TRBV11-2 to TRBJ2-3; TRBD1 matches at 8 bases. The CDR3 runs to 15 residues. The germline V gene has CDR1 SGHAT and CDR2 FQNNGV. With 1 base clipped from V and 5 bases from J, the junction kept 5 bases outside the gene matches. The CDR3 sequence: CASSLGTGQVDTQYF. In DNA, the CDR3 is TGTGCCAGCAGCTTAGGCACGGGACAGGTAGATACGCAGTATTTT.

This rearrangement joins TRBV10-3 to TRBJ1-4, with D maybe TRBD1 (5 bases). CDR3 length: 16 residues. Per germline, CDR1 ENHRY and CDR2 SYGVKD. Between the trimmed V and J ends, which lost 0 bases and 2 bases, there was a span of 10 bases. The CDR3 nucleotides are TGTGCCATCAGTGAGTCGAAGGGGCTCACTAATGAAAAACTGTTTTTT. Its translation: CAISESKGLTNEKLFF.